These T cell receptor delta chains were read from a single sample in a study of gamma-delta chains in newborns, infants, children. TCRdb redid the clone calls on the reads with CATT. Counted here are 10,000 to 14,000 delta-chain clones, roughly 8.5% occurring once; the ten biggest clones make up about 3.8%. Sequencing was carried out using blood. These receptors originate from a child who was a newborn, infant or young child, either healthy, febrile or measles-vaccinated (not recorded which). Both conserved end residues are part of each CDR3. A D gene is named only where the DNA matches it firmly. Rows give clone size only sometimes, using once, few, many, or a class for an expanded clone.

clone size	V gene	D gene	J gene	CDR3 DNA	CDR3 protein
few	TRDV2	TRDD3	TRDJ1	TGTGCCTGTGACAAGCTGGGGGACACCGATAAACTCATCTTT	CACDKLGDTDKLIF
.	TRDV2	TRDD3	TRDJ1	TGTGCCTGTGACCTTCTGGGGGCCCCCGATAAACTCATCTTT	CACDLLGAPDKLIF
.	TRDV2	TRDD3	TRDJ1	TGTGCCTGTGACTCACTGGGGGATACAGCGGCCACCGATAAACTCATCTTT	CACDSLGDTAATDKLIF
few	TRDV2	.	TRDJ3	TGTGCCTGTGACACCGTGGATCCTAGCTCCTGGGACACCCGACAGATGTTTTTC	CACDTVDPSSWDTRQMFF
.	TRDV2	.	TRDJ1	TGTGCCTGTGACAGCTGGGGATCCACCGATAAACTCATCTTT	CACDSWGSTDKLIF
.	TRDV2	.	TRDJ3	TGTGCCTGTGACACGATACCTAGCTCCTGGGACACCCGACAGATGTTTTTC	CACDTIPSSWDTRQMFF
.	TRDV2	.	TRDJ1	TGTGCCTGTGACACCGTAAGTAGGACCTACACCGATAAACTCATCTTT	CACDTVSRTYTDKLIF
few	TRDV2	.	TRDJ1	TGTGCCTGTGACACCCTGGGGACTAGTGGCGATAAACTCATCTTT	CACDTLGTSGDKLIF
.	TRDV2	TRDD3	TRDJ3	TGTGCCTGTGACACCGGAGATCTGGGACCTGGGGGATCCCGGGACACCCGACAGATGTTTTTC	CACDTGDLGPGGSRDTRQMFF
.	TRDV2	TRDD3	TRDJ1	TGTGCCTGTGACACCGCCGGCGGGGGATACGTCGGTCCCCGAAGGGATAAACTCATCTTT	CACDTAGGGYVGPRRDKLIF
.	TRDV2	TRDD3	TRDJ1	TGTGCCTGTGACGCCTTAGTGGGGGATACGCAGGTATCGCTCATCTTT	CACDALVGDTQVSLIF
few	TRDV2	TRDD3	TRDJ1	TGTGCCTGTGACACGGTTGGGGGACACACCGATAAACCCATCTTT	CACDTVGGHTDKPIF
few	TRDV2	TRDD3	TRDJ3	TGTGCCTGTGACACCATCTCGGATGGGGGATACGTCTGGGACACCCGACAGATGTTTTTC	CACDTISDGGYVWDTRQMFF
few	TRDV1	TRDD3	TRDJ2	TGTGCTCTTGGGGAACTTTTCGCGCCGACAAAGTCCTTAGTACTGGGGGATACACTCTTGACAGCACAACTCTTCTTT	CALGELFAPTKSLVLGDTLLTAQLFF
few	TRDV2	TRDD3	TRDJ1	TGTGCCTGTGACCCTGTACTGGGGGAGAAGTACACCGATAAACTCATCTTT	CACDPVLGEKYTDKLIF
medium-sized	TRDV2	.	TRDJ1	TGTGCCTGTGACACCCTTGCCGAGGGCGATAAACTCATCTTT	CACDTLAEGDKLIF
few	TRDV2	.	TRDJ1	TGTGCCTGTGACGCCATTATTGGGGACACCGATAAACTCATCTTT	CACDAIIGDTDKLIF
few	TRDV2	TRDD3	TRDJ1	TGTGCCTGTGACACCGTACTGGGGGATACGGCAAGCACCGATAAACTCATCTTT	CACDTVLGDTASTDKLIF
.	TRDV2	TRDD3	TRDJ1	TGTGCCTGTGACGGGGTGGGGGATACGCGTGATAAACTCATCTTT	CACDGVGDTRDKLIF
.	TRDV2	TRDD3	TRDJ1	TGTGCCTGTGACCCACTGGGGGGCAACACCGATAAACTCATCTTT	CACDPLGGNTDKLIF
few	TRDV2	TRDD3	TRDJ1	TGTGCCTGTGACCCCGTACTGGGGGATACTACGTACACCGATAAACTCATCTTT	CACDPVLGDTTYTDKLIF
.	TRDV2	TRDD3	TRDJ3	TGTGCCTGTGACACCGTGCTGGGGGATACGCAGGGCTCCTGGGACACCCGACAGATGTTTTTC	CACDTVLGDTQGSWDTRQMFF
few	TRDV2	.	TRDJ3	TGTGCCTGTGACACCCCCTTACTCGGGGCTTACGCCTGGGACACCCGACAGATGTTTTTC	CACDTPLLGAYAWDTRQMFF
few	TRDV2	TRDD3	TRDJ1	TGTGCCTGTGACACCCTGGCTGGGGATACACGGGGGATACGATACACCGATAAACTCATCTTT	CACDTLAGDTRGIRYTDKLIF
.	TRDV2	.	TRDJ1	TGTGCCTGTGATCCTTTACTGGTCGCCGATAAACTCATCTTT	CACDPLLVADKLIF
.	TRDV2	TRDD3	TRDJ2	TGTGCCTGTGACATTCTGGGGGATACTTTGACAGCACAACTCTTCTTT	CACDILGDTLTAQLFF
.	TRDV2	TRDD3	TRDJ1	TGTGCCTGTGACAACCTACTGGGGGATAAGGGGAAACTCATCTTT	CACDNLLGDKGKLIF
.	TRDV2	TRDD3	TRDJ1	TGTGCCTGTGACGCCTGGGGGACCCTCACCGATAAACTCATCTTT	CACDAWGTLTDKLIF
few	TRDV2	TRDD3	TRDJ1	TGTGCCTGTGACACCCTGGGGGGAGGCACCGATAAACTCATCTTT	CACDTLGGGTDKLIF
.	TRDV2	TRDD3	TRDJ3	TGTGCCTGTGACACGATCCGGGGGATGCGCTCCTGGGACACCCGACAGATGTTTTTC	CACDTIRGMRSWDTRQMFF
few	TRDV2	TRDD3	TRDJ2	TGTGCCTGTGACACTGTGGGGGATACAGCACAACTCTTTTTT	CACDTVGDTAQLFF
few	TRDV2	.	TRDJ3	TGTGCCTGTGACACCGCGGGGATGCCAAGCTCCTGGGACACCCGACAGATGTTTTTC	CACDTAGMPSSWDTRQMFF
.	TRDV1	TRDD3	TRDJ1	TGTGCTCTTGGGTCTCTACCCCAACCCATGTACTGGGGGATACCCTGGAACACCGATAAACTCATCTTT	CALGSLPQPMYWGIPWNTDKLIF
.	TRDV2	TRDD3	TRDJ3	TGTGCCTGTGACACTGGCTGGGGGATACCTTCTACCCAAGCCTGGGACACCCGACAGATGTTTTTC	CACDTGWGIPSTQAWDTRQMFF
.	TRDV2	TRDD3	TRDJ1	TGTGCCTGCGACACCCTTACTGGGGGATACGCCGGGACCGATAAACTCATCTTT	CACDTLTGGYAGTDKLIF
.	TRDV2	TRDD3	TRDJ1	TGTGCCTGTGAGCCCCTACTGGGGGATAGCACCGATAAACTCATCTTT	CACEPLLGDSTDKLIF
.	TRDV2	.	TRDJ3	TGTGCCTGTGACACCGCGGATGGGCCCTGGGACACCCGACAGATGTTTTTC	CACDTADGPWDTRQMFF
few	TRDV2	TRDD3	TRDJ1	TGTGCCTGTGACCGACTACTGGGGGATACCCCAATTAGGGACGACAAACTCATCTTT	CACDRLLGDTPIRDDKLIF
few	TRAV29/DV5	.	TRDJ1	TGTGCGGCCCTCTTCCGTCCCTACACCGATAAACTCATCTTT	CAALFRPYTDKLIF
.	TRDV2	TRDD3	TRDJ1	TGTGCCTGTGACACCTTGGGGCTGGGGGATGTGTACACCGATAAACTCATCTTT	CACDTLGLGDVYTDKLIF
few	TRDV2	TRDD3	TRDJ1	TGTGCCTGTGAGGCCCTAGGTGGGGGATACGGCCCAATCGCCGATAAACTCATCTTT	CACEALGGGYGPIADKLIF
.	TRDV2	TRDD3	TRDJ3	TGTGCCTGTGACACACTCCGTACTGGGGGAGTCTCCTGGGACACCCGACAGATGTTTTTC	CACDTLRTGGVSWDTRQMFF
few	TRDV2	TRDD3	TRDJ3	TGTGCCTGTGAAAACTGGGGGACCTGGGACACCCGACAGATGTTTTTC	CACENWGTWDTRQMFF
few	TRDV2	TRDD3	TRDJ1	TGTGCCTGTGACCCCGCTGGTGGGGGATACGCGAGGTCCGATAAACTCATCTTT	CACDPAGGGYARSDKLIF
.	TRDV2	.	TRDJ1	TGTGCCTGTGACCCCTTATGGGCCTCGACCGATAAACTCATCTTT	CACDPLWASTDKLIF
.	TRDV2	.	TRDJ1	TGTGCCTGTGACCCCTTGGGGCCCCGGGCCGATAAACTCATCTTT	CACDPLGPRADKLIF
few	TRDV2	TRDD3	TRDJ1	TGTGCCTGTGACCCGCTGGGGGACTCCGATAAACTCATCTTT	CACDPLGDSDKLIF
few	TRDV2	TRDD3	TRDJ1	TGTGCCTGTGATGGACTGGGGGATACCGATAAACTCATCTTT	CACDGLGDTDKLIF
.	TRDV2	TRDD3	TRDJ1	TGTGCCTGTGACATCCTTACTGGGGGCTCTCACACCGATAAACTCATCTTT	CACDILTGGSHTDKLIF
few	TRDV2	TRDD3	TRDJ1	TGTGCCTGTGACACCGTCGGGGTGCTGGGGGACTACACCGATAAACTCATCTTT	CACDTVGVLGDYTDKLIF
few	TRDV1	.	TRDJ1	TGTGCTCTTGGGTCCACCTCTCACTGGTATCCCTATCACACCGATAAACTCATCTTT	CALGSTSHWYPYHTDKLIF
.	TRDV2	TRDD3	TRDJ1	TGTGCCTGTGAGCTACTGGGGACGCTCGGGGGAGATAAACTCATCTTT	CACELLGTLGGDKLIF